This T cell receptor beta chain was identified during a study of T cell responses to AZD1222 COVID-19 vaccine. Study results and limitations: Spike-specific TCR repertoires showed rising breadth and depth after two AZD1222 doses. There were mostly white British donors and more females than males, and clonal diversity was possibly underestimated. Regions 160-218 and 743-854 dominated among vaccine-associated CD4 TCRs spanning spike. After the peak T cell response, and only then, were repertoires sampled.

Points on this clone: Its antigen remains unidentified.

The table came from immunoSEQ multiplex PCR; TCRdb's copy has only in-frame clones and leaves some out. The sample lists 170,000 or so clones; 93% were seen once. The source is an adult in good health. The sequences come from peripheral blood, collected on day 0 of AZD1222 vaccination.

The CDR3 bases are TGTGCCAGCAGCTTCGGGACAGGCCGGCTCGATGGCTACACCTTC. Its protein is CASSFGTGRLDGYTF. The chain uses TRBV7-9 and TRBJ1-2, with 8 bases fitting TRBD1. This CDR3 is built from 15 residues. Germline V gene lookup returns CDR1 SEHNR and CDR2 FQNEAQ (reference sequence). V lost 3 bases, J lost 6 bases, and 9 bases stayed unmatched.